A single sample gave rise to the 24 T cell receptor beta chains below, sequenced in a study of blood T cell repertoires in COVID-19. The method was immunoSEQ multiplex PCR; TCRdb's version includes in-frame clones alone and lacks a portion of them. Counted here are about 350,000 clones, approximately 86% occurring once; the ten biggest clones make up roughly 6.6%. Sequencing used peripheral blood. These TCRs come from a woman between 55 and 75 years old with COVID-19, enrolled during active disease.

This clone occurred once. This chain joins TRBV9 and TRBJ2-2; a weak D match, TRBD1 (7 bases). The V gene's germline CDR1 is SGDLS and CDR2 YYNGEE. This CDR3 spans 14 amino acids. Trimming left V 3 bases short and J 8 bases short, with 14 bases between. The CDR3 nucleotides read TGTGCCAGCAGCGGAGGCAGGGGGAGGGGGGAGCTGTTTTTT. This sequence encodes CASSGGRGRGELFF.

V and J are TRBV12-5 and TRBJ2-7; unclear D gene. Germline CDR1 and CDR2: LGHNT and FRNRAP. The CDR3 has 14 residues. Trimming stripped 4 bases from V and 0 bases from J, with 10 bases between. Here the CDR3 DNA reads TGTGCTAGTGGTTCCTATCCGAGCTCCTACGAGCAGTACTTC. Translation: CASGSYPSSYEQYF.

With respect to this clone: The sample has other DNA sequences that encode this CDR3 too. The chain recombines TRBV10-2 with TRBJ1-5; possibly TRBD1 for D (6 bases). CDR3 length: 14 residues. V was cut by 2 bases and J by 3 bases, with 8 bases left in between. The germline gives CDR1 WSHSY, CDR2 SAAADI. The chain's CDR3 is CASSEGGANQPQHF. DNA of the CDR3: TGCGCCAGCAGTGAGGGGGGGGCCAATCAGCCCCAGCATTTT.

The CDR3 bases are TGTGCCAGCAGTTTGGCGCCTGGTAGCGGGGAAGAGACCCAGTACTTC. Translating it yields CASSLAPGSGEETQYF. The chain links TRBV6-5 to TRBJ2-5, with 8 bases fitting TRBD2. The CDR3 spans 16 residues. The germline gives CDR1 MNHEY, CDR2 SVGAGI. Germline trimming cut 4 bases from V and 3 bases from J; bases unmatched to any gene: 10.

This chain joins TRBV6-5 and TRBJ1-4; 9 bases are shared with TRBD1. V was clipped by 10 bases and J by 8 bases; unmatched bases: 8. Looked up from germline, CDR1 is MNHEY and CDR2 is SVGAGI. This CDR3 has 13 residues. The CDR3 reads CATRQGVGEKLFF. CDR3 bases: TGTGCCACCAGACAGGGGGTAGGAGAAAAACTGTTTTTT.

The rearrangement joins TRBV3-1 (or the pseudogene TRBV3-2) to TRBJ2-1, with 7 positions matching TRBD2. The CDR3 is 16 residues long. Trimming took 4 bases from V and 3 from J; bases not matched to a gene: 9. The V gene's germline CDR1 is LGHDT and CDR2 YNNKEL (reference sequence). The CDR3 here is CASSPRWGGFYNEQFF. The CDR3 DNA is TGTGCCAGCAGCCCCCGGTGGGGGGGGTTCTACAATGAGCAGTTCTTC.

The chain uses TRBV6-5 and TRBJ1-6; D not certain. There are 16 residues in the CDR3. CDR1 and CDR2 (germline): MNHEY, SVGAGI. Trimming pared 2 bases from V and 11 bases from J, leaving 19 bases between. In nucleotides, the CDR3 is TGTGCCAGCAGTTACCCCCAGGAGGGAGGGAAAACACCCCTCCACTTT. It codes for CASSYPQEGGKTPLHF.

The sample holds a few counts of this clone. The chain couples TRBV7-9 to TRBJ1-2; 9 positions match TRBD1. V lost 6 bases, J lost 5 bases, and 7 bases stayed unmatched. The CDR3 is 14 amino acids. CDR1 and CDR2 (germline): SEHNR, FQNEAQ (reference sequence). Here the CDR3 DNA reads TGTGCCAGCAGTCTACAGGGGGCGCGGTATGGCTACACCTTC. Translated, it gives CASSLQGARYGYTF. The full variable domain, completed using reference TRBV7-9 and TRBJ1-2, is DTGVSQNPRHKITKRGQNVTFRCDPISEHNRLYWYRQTLGQGPEFLTYFQNEAQLEKSRLLSDRFSAERPKGSFSTLEIQRTEQGDSAMYLCASSLQGARYGYTFGSGTRLTVV.

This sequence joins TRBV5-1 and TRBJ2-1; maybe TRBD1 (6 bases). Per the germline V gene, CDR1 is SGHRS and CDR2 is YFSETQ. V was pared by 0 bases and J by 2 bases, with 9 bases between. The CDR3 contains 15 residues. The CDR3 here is CASSLVRGPYNEQFF. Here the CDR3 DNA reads TGCGCCAGCAGCTTGGTCAGGGGACCCTACAATGAGCAGTTCTTC.

The CDR3 loop is CSVEGWGLYGYTF. CDR3 sequence (DNA): TGCAGCGTTGAAGGATGGGGACTCTATGGCTACACCTTC. V is TRBV29-1 and J is TRBJ1-2; a weak D match, TRBD1 (5 bases). CDR3 length: 13 residues. Trimming cost V 1 base and J 4 bases, with 10 bases left between them. Germline values: CDR1 SQVTM, CDR2 ANQGSEA.

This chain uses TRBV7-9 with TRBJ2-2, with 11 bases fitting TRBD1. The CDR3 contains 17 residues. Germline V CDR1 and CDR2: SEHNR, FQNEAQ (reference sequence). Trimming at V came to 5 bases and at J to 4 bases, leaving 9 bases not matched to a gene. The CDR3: CASSPSLGQGGTGELFF. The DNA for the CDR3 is TGTGCCAGCAGCCCCTCTTTGGGACAGGGGGGCACCGGGGAGCTGTTTTTT.

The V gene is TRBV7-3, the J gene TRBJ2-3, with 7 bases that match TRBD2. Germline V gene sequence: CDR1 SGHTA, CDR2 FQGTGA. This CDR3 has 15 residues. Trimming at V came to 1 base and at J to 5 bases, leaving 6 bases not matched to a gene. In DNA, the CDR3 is TGTGCCAGCAGCTTAATGGCTAGCGGAGGAGATACGCAGTATTTT. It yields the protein CASSLMASGGDTQYF.

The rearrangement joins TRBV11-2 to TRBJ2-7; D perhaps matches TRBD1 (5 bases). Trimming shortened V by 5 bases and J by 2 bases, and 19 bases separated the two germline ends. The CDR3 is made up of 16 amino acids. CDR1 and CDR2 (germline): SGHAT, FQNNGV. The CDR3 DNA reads TGTGCCAGCAGCCTCCCAGCTCAGGGTTGGACCTACGAGCAGTACTTC. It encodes CASSLPAQGWTYEQYF.

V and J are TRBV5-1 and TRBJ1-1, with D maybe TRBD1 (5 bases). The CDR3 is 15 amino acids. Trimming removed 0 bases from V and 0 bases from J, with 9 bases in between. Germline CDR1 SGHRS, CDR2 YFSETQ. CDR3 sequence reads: CASSLEAGLNTEAFF. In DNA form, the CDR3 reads TGCGCCAGCAGCTTGGAGGCAGGGTTGAACACTGAAGCTTTCTTT.

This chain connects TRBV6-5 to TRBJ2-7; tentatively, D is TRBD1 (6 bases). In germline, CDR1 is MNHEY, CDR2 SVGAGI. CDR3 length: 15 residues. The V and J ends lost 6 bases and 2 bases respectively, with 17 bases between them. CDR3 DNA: TGTGCCAGCAGCGAGGGAACAGGGTTTACCTACGAGCAGTACTTC. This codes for CASSEGTGFTYEQYF.

The CDR3 DNA sequence: TGCGCCAGCAGCCGGGAGATGCCGAACACTGAAGCTTTCTTT. This sequence encodes CASSREMPNTEAFF. The chain combines TRBV5-1 with TRBJ1-1, with no clear D. CDR3 size: 14 residues. V shed 4 bases and J shed 1 base, with 11 bases lying between them. The germline V gene encodes CDR1 SGHRS and CDR2 YFSETQ.

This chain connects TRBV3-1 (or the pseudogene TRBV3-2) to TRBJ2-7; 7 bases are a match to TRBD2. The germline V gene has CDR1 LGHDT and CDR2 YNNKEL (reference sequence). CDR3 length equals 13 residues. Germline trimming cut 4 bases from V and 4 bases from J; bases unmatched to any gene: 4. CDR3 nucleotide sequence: TGTGCCAGCAGCCTCACAGCGGGGTACGAGCAGTACTTC. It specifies CASSLTAGYEQYF.

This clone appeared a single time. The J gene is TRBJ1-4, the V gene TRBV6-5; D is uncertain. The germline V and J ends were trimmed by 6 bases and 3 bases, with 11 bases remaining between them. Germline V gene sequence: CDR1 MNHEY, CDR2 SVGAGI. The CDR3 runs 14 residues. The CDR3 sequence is CASSELGSNEKLFF. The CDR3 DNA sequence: TGTGCCAGCAGCGAGCTCGGGTCTAATGAAAAACTGTTTTTT.

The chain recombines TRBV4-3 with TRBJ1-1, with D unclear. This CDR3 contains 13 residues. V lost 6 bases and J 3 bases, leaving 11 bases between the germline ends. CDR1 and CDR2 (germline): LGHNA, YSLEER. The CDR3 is CASSLRADTEAFF. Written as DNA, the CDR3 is TGCGCCAGCAGTCTGAGGGCGGACACTGAAGCTTTCTTT.

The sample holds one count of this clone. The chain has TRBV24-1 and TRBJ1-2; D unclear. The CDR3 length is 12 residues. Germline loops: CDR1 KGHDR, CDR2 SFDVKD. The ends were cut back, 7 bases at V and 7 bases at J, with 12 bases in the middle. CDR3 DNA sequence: TGTGCCACCAGAGGATACGAGGTTGGCTACACCTTC. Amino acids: CATRGYEVGYTF.

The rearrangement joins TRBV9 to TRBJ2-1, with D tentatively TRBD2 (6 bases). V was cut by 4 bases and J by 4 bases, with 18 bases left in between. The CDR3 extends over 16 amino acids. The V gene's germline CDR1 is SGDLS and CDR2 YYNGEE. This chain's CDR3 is CASSPTAARGYNEQFF. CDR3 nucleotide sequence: TGTGCCAGCAGCCCGACGGCGGCGCGGGGATACAATGAGCAGTTCTTC.

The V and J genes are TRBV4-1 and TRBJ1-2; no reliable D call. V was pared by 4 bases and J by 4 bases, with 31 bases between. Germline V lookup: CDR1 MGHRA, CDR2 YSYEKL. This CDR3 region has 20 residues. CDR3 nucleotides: TGCGCCAGCAGCCCGATTTACGGGCAGGACGAGTCGACCCGGGGCTATGGCTACACCTTC. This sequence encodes CASSPIYGQDESTRGYGYTF.

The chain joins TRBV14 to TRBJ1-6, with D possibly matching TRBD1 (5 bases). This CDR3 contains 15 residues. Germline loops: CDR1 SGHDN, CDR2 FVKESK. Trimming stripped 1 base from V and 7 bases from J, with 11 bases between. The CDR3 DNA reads TGTGCCAGCAGCCAAGTTTGGGGGGACAATTCACCCCTCCACTTT. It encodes CASSQVWGDNSPLHF.

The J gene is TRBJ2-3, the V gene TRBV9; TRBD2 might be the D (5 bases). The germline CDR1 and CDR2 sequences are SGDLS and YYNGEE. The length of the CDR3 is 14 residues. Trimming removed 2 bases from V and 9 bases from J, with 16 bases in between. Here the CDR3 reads CASSVASGRVTQYF. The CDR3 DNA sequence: TGTGCCAGCAGCGTGGCTAGTGGGAGAGTAACGCAGTATTTT.